This TCR beta chain was captured by sequencing in a study of ipilimumab plus nivolumab after autologous stem cell transplantation. Study at large: Patients received a median of about 5 ipilimumab and 8 or 9 nivolumab doses. Overall study results and limits: TCR repertoire, Treg phenotype and gut microbiota reportedly support more study of this approach.

Notes on this clone: What it binds is unknown.

CDR1 and CDR2 from the germline V gene are SGHKS and YYEKEE (reference sequence). V shed 0 bases and J shed 6 bases, with 10 bases lying between them. The CDR3 is made up of 14 amino acids. Assay: immunoSEQ multiplex PCR; the TCRdb copy retains only in-frame clones and omits some. The profile covers about 3,100 clones, with under 85% appearing a single time and 8% to 11% taken by the ten largest. The clonotype originates from a male donor with primary mediastinal lymphoma. V usage is TRBV5-5 and J usage is TRBJ1-5; D is uncertain. The material was PBMCs, obtained in a trial of ipilimumab plus nivolumab as post-transplant consolidation. The chain's CDR3 is CASSLGTMGQPQHF. The CDR3 DNA reads as TGTGCCAGCAGCTTGGGGACCATGGGTCAGCCCCAGCATTTT. Full variable domain (remainder filled in from reference TRBV5-5 and TRBJ1-5): DAGVTQSPTHLIKTRGQQVTLRCSPISGHKSVSWYQQVLGQGPQFIFQYYEKEERGRGNFPDRFSARQFPNYSSELNVNALLLGDSALYLCASSLGTMGQPQHFGDGTRLSIL.